This T cell receptor beta chain was obtained from a study of blood T cells in healthy people across ages. There were healthy Caucasian individuals from Russia, aged roughly 6 to 90, serving as donors. V was cut by 5 bases and J by 0 bases, with 10 bases left in between. CDR3 size: 14 residues. A second PCR, run for roughly 6 to 11 cycles, used a sample-barcoded 5' primer plus a J-beta primer mix. Via MiXCR, TCRdb re-called the 5' RACE reads, giving one row per CDR3 protein. The repertoire has around 1,900,000 distinct CDR3 sequences, around 42% of them found once; the top ten carry more than 20%. V and J are TRBV12-3 or TRBV12-4 and TRBJ1-2, with D unresolved. This TCR was sampled from a human donor in good health. Source material: blood. CDR3 loop: CASSPPIANYGYTF. CDR3 in DNA: TGTGCCAGCAGTCCCCCGATAGCTAACTATGGCTACACCTTC.